These T cell receptor beta chains were read from a single sample in a study of Ad26.COV2.S vaccination and SARS-CoV-2 variants. Here immunoSEQ multiplex PCR was the method, and the copy in TCRdb shows in-frame clones only, minus some. This sample carries 240,000 or so clones, approximately 88% of them seen once, and the ten largest clones take around 10%. Sequencing used peripheral blood, obtained in a trial of Ad26.COV2.S vaccine versus placebo. Receptor source: a person between 18 and 65 years old who received the Ad26.COV2.S COVID-19 vaccine or a placebo. The CDR3 runs from the conserved cysteine through the conserved F or W. The order of the fields is clone size, V gene, D gene, J gene, CDR3 DNA, CDR3 protein. The D gene is left open where the match is weak. Rows may omit the clone size; those that give it use once, few, many or a size class.

abundance: .
v_gene: TRBV7-2
d_gene: .
j_gene: TRBJ2-7
CDR3nt: TGTGCCAGCAGCTTCAGGACTGTTACATACGAGCAGTACTTC
CDR3aa: CASSFRTVTYEQYF

abundance: .
v_gene: TRBV4-3
d_gene: .
j_gene: TRBJ2-7
CDR3nt: TGCGCCAGCAGCCAATTGACAGGAAGGTACGAGCAGTACTTC
CDR3aa: CASSQLTGRYEQYF

abundance: .
v_gene: TRBV6-2/TRBV6-3
d_gene: .
j_gene: TRBJ1-5
CDR3nt: TGTGCCAGCAGTTACCCTGACAGTACGAGCAATCAGCCCCAGCATTTT
CDR3aa: CASSYPDSTSNQPQHF

abundance: .
v_gene: TRBV27
d_gene: TRBD1
j_gene: TRBJ2-7
CDR3nt: TGTGCCAGCAGGTGGGACAGGTTCACGATGTCCTACGAGCAGTACTTC
CDR3aa: CASRWDRFTMSYEQYF

abundance: .
v_gene: TRBV25-1
d_gene: TRBD2
j_gene: TRBJ2-1
CDR3nt: TGTGCCAGCAGCCCTAATTTGGCGGGACTAGCGGGCAATGAGCAGTTCTTC
CDR3aa: CASSPNLAGLAGNEQFF

abundance: .
v_gene: TRBV30
d_gene: .
j_gene: TRBJ1-6
CDR3nt: TGTGCCTGGAGTCCTTACAAGGGGGGTTCACCCCTCCACTTT
CDR3aa: CAWSPYKGGSPLHF

abundance: .
v_gene: TRBV6-2/TRBV6-3
d_gene: .
j_gene: TRBJ2-5
CDR3nt: TGTGCCAGCAGCAACACGAGCCCATCGTACCAAGAGACCCAGTACTTC
CDR3aa: CASSNTSPSYQETQYF

abundance: few
v_gene: TRBV2
d_gene: .
j_gene: TRBJ2-6
CDR3nt: TGTGCCAGCGTCGGGGCAGGCACCTCTGGGGCCAACGTCCTGACTTTC
CDR3aa: CASVGAGTSGANVLTF

abundance: .
v_gene: TRBV11-2
d_gene: TRBD1
j_gene: TRBJ1-1
CDR3nt: TGTGCCAGCAGCCCAAAGGGACAGGGAAGTACTGAAGCTTTCTTT
CDR3aa: CASSPKGQGSTEAFF

abundance: few
v_gene: TRBV19
d_gene: .
j_gene: TRBJ2-7
CDR3nt: TGTGCCAGTAGTATAGAAGGGACCGAGCAGTACTTC
CDR3aa: CASSIEGTEQYF

abundance: .
v_gene: TRBV9
d_gene: TRBD2
j_gene: TRBJ2-7
CDR3nt: TGTGCCAGCAGCCCTCGACTAGCGGGAGGCGAGCAGTACTTC
CDR3aa: CASSPRLAGGEQYF

abundance: .
v_gene: TRBV4-1
d_gene: .
j_gene: TRBJ1-2
CDR3nt: TGCGCCAGCAGCCAAATCGACTTAGGATTCCTCAGTCGGGGCTACACCTTC
CDR3aa: CASSQIDLGFLSRGYTF

abundance: .
v_gene: TRBV24-1
d_gene: TRBD1
j_gene: TRBJ2-3
CDR3nt: TGTGCCACCAGTGACTACGGACAGGGCACAGATACGCAGTATTTT
CDR3aa: CATSDYGQGTDTQYF

abundance: .
v_gene: TRBV11-2
d_gene: TRBD2
j_gene: TRBJ2-2
CDR3nt: TGTGCCAGCAGCCAAGGGACTAGCGGGAGAGCCGGGGAGCTGTTTTTT
CDR3aa: CASSQGTSGRAGELFF

abundance: .
v_gene: TRBV6-2/TRBV6-3
d_gene: TRBD2
j_gene: TRBJ2-1
CDR3nt: TGTGCCAGCAGTCCCCCGGGGGGGAACAATGAGCAGTTCTTC
CDR3aa: CASSPPGGNNEQFF